Below, 16 T cell receptor beta chains from the same sample are listed, as sequenced in a study of CD8 T cells in ankylosing spondylitis. The study, taken as a whole, reports: A motif in TCR beta, a set of fewer than ten highly homologous variants, appeared characteristic of ankylosing spondylitis blood.

What these receptors recognize is not known. TCRdb reanalysed the 5' RACE reads using MiXCR and keeps one entry per CDR3 protein. The data show 450,000 or so distinct CDR3 sequences, 25% to 30% seen once. Specimen: blood, either unsorted or a sorted T cell fraction (not recorded which). The receptors stem from a male donor with ankylosing spondylitis.

Only a few counts were recorded for this clonotype. The chain links TRBV29-1 to TRBJ2-2; 10 bases are a match to TRBD1. The J segment lost 4 bases and the V segment lost 3 bases, leaving 8 bases of the junction unmatched. The germline V gene has CDR1 SQVTM and CDR2 ANQGSEA. This CDR3 is built from 16 residues. This CDR3 reads CSVDPTGGAGTGELFF. The CDR3 nucleotides are TGCAGCGTTGACCCGACAGGGGGCGCGGGCACCGGGGAGCTGTTTTTT.

The chain joins TRBV12-3 or TRBV12-4 to TRBJ2-5, with a weak D call TRBD2 (5 bases). The CDR3 spans 18 residues. V lost 3 bases, J lost 2 bases, and 22 bases lay in between. The CDR3 coding sequence is TGTGCCAGCAGTTTCCCCAGGAAGACTACCACGAAGCAAGAGACCCAGTACTTC. This sequence encodes CASSFPRKTTTKQETQYF.

Only a few counts were recorded for this clonotype. This sequence joins TRBV5-1 and TRBJ2-5; D is unclear. Germline V lookup: CDR1 SGHRS, CDR2 YFSETQ. The CDR3 spans 13 residues. Trimming pared 2 bases from V and 5 bases from J, leaving 10 bases between. CDR3 amino acids: CASSFVSHETQYF. CDR3 in DNA: TGCGCCAGCAGCTTTGTGTCTCATGAGACCCAGTACTTC.

The table lists this clonotype with a few counts. V gene TRBV5-1 combines with J gene TRBJ2-4, with a possible D match to TRBD1 (5 bases). The length of the CDR3 is 16 residues. The V gene lost 0 bases and the J gene lost 0 bases, with 10 bases spanning the gap. Germline V lookup: CDR1 SGHRS, CDR2 YFSETQ. The CDR3 is CASSLGQSSAKNIQYF. CDR3 coding DNA: TGCGCCAGCAGCTTGGGACAGTCCTCAGCCAAAAACATTCAGTACTTC.

Regarding this clonotype: A much bigger clone sits one base away, suggesting this may be a read error. Here the CDR3 omits its conserved ending phenylalanine or tryptophan, so a read error is the likely source. J is TRBJ2-1 and V is TRBV7-8; D uncertain. Germline V gene data show CDR1 as SGHVS and CDR2 as FQNEAQ. The V and J ends lost 5 bases and 0 bases respectively, with 8 bases between them. The CDR3 length is 14 residues. CDR3: CASSPSGSYNEQFI. CDR3 DNA: TGTGCCAGCAGCCCTTCTGGCTCCTACAATGAGCAGTTCATC.

The sample holds a few counts of this clonotype. The chain combines TRBV6-2 or TRBV6-3 with TRBJ1-2; no firm D call. This CDR3 has 11 residues. Germline loops: CDR1 MNHEY, CDR2 SVGEGT. V was trimmed by 4 bases and J by 7 bases, leaving 7 bases between them. The CDR3 sequence: CASSSIAGYTF. CDR3 coding DNA: TGTGCCAGCAGTTCCATCGCTGGCTACACCTTC.

This clonotype was detected only a few times. V is TRBV7-9 and J is TRBJ2-3, with 7 positions matching TRBD2. With V trimmed by 5 bases and J by 1 base, 9 bases remained unmatched. Germline CDR1 and CDR2: SEHNR and FQNEAQ (reference sequence). The CDR3 spans 16 residues. The CDR3 spells CASSQGLGGGTDTQYF. The CDR3 bases are TGTGCCAGCAGCCAAGGACTAGGTGGTGGCACAGATACGCAGTATTTT.

This chain uses TRBV27 with TRBJ2-1; tentatively, D is TRBD1 (6 bases). This CDR3 is built from 14 residues. The V gene lost 7 bases and the J gene lost 1 base, with 11 bases spanning the gap. Germline lookup yields CDR1 MNHEY and CDR2 SMNVEV (reference sequence). The CDR3 bases are TGTGCCAGCACCCCGACAGGTTCCTACAATGAGCAGTTCTTC. Translated: CASTPTGSYNEQFF.

This clonotype was counted between two and nine times. The chain recombines TRBV10-3 with TRBJ2-3; the D is unclear. CDR3 size: 14 residues. The ends were cut back, 7 bases at V and 2 bases at J, with 13 bases in the middle. CDR1 and CDR2 (germline): ENHRY, SYGVKD. The CDR3 protein is CAITRDGPTDTQYF. CDR3 bases: TGTGCCATCACTAGGGATGGGCCCACAGATACGCAGTATTTT.

In its sample, this clonotype was seen a few times. The chain joins TRBV28 to TRBJ1-5; D is unclear. The CDR3 has 15 residues. Trimming took 5 bases from V and 2 from J, leaving 13 bases between them. Germline CDR1 is MDHEN and CDR2 is SYDVKM. CDR3 loop: CASSLTFGGNQPQHF. The CDR3 bases are TGTGCCAGCAGTCTAACGTTCGGGGGCAATCAGCCCCAGCATTTT.

This clonotype was picked up a small number of times. The chain combines TRBV29-1 with TRBJ2-1; D is tentatively TRBD1 or TRBD2 (5 bases each). This CDR3 is 11 amino acids long. Trimming shortened V by 4 bases and J by 9 bases, and 10 bases separated the two germline ends. Germline lookup yields CDR1 SQVTM and CDR2 ANQGSEA. The chain's CDR3 is CSVGWGSEQFF. CDR3 nucleotides: TGCAGCGTTGGTTGGGGGTCTGAGCAGTTCTTC.

The V and J genes are TRBV7-6 and TRBJ2-7, with 8 bases that match TRBD1. CDR3 length: 14 residues. The germline V gene encodes CDR1 SGHVS and CDR2 FNYEAQ. Losses at the gene ends were 5 bases for V and 3 bases for J; bases not matched to a gene: 6. Here the CDR3 DNA reads TGTGCCAGCAGCCCCGGGACAGGCAGCTACGAGCAGTACTTC. Translating gives CASSPGTGSYEQYF.

Only a few counts were recorded for this clonotype. J is TRBJ2-5 and V is TRBV5-1, with 10 bases lining up with TRBD2. CDR1 is SGHRS and CDR2 is YFSETQ in the germline V gene. The CDR3 loop spans 15 amino acids. The V and J ends lost 0 bases and 5 bases, in that order; junction bases with no gene match: 4. Here the CDR3 DNA reads TGCGCCAGCAGCTTGGTTCCAGCGGGAGGGGAGACCCAGTACTTC. Translating gives CASSLVPAGGETQYF. The whole variable domain, filled in from reference TRBV5-1 and TRBJ2-5, reads KAGVTQTPRYLIKTRGQQVTLSCSPISGHRSVSWYQQTPGQGLQFLFEYFSETQRNKGNFPGRFSGRQFSNSRSEMNVSTLELGDSALYLCASSLVPAGGETQYFGPGTRLLVL.

This clonotype has only a few counts. The CDR3, as DNA: TGCGCCAGCAGCCCATGGCAGGGTGCGGATACGCAGTATTTT. Protein product: CASSPWQGADTQYF. The chain uses TRBV5-1 and TRBJ2-3, with D possibly TRBD1 on 5 matching bases. Germline V CDR1 and CDR2: SGHRS, YFSETQ. The CDR3 is made up of 14 amino acids. Trimming left V 4 bases short and J 6 bases short, with 15 bases between.

V and J are TRBV7-9 and TRBJ1-1; D gene uncertain. In germline, CDR1 is SEHNR, CDR2 FQNEAQ (reference sequence). This CDR3 has 13 amino acids. Deletions cut 5 bases from V and 7 bases from J, with 14 bases between. The CDR3 nucleotides read TGTGCCAGCAGCCCGTTGATGGCGGATGAAGCTTTCTTT. The encoded protein is CASSPLMADEAFF. The whole variable domain, filled in from reference TRBV7-9 and TRBJ1-1, reads DTGVSQNPRHKITKRGQNVTFRCDPISEHNRLYWYRQTLGQGPEFLTYFQNEAQLEKSRLLSDRFSAERPKGSFSTLEIQRTEQGDSAMYLCASSPLMADEAFFGQGTRLTVV.

This clonotype was seen a handful of times. V usage is TRBV7-7 and J usage is TRBJ2-2; no clear D. Germline V lookup: CDR1 SSHAT, CDR2 FNYEAQ (reference sequence). This CDR3 is built from 15 residues. V was cut by 3 bases and J by 4 bases, with 12 bases left in between. The CDR3 DNA follows: TGTGCCAGCAGCTTTCGTACAGACCCCACCGGGGAGCTGTTTTTT. Protein sequence: CASSFRTDPTGELFF.